The 14 T cell receptor beta chains in this list originate from one sample, sequenced in a study of PD-L1 blockade in urothelial cancer. Sample time point: pretreatment peripheral blood. Clones were sequenced by immunoSEQ multiplex PCR, and TCRdb holds only the in-frame ones, with some missing. Among about 63,000 clones, roughly 79% were seen once, and the ten largest hold under 7.5%. The specimen comprised PBMCs, sampled around atezolizumab (anti-PD-L1) treatment. The receptors were sampled from a man between 65 and 85 years old with urothelial cancer.

V usage is TRBV4-1 and J usage is TRBJ1-1, with 7 nucleotides matching TRBD1. The CDR3 contains 15 residues. After removal of 1 base from V and 3 bases from J, the junction contained 5 bases not matched to a gene. From germline, CDR1 is MGHRA and CDR2 YSYEKL. CDR3 protein: CASSQADREDTEAFF. The CDR3 nucleotides read TGCGCCAGCAGCCAAGCTGACAGGGAGGACACTGAAGCTTTCTTT.

This clone was seen more than once but under ten times. The chain has TRBV27 and TRBJ1-2, with TRBD1 as a possible D gene (5 bases). This CDR3 is built from 15 residues. Deletions cut 4 bases from V and 8 bases from J, with 20 bases between. Germline V gene sequence: CDR1 MNHEY, CDR2 SMNVEV (reference sequence). The CDR3 DNA is TGTGCCAGCAGTTCAGACAGCCTTGTGAATGACGGCTACACCTTC. Translation gives CASSSDSLVNDGYTF.

This clone was picked up a small number of times. The chain is built from TRBV30 and TRBJ1-1; D is possibly TRBD1 (5 bases). Trimming shortened V by 4 bases and J by 4 bases, and 19 bases separated the two germline ends. The CDR3 runs to 15 residues. Germline V gene lookup returns CDR1 GTSNPN and CDR2 SVGIG (reference sequence). In DNA form, the CDR3 reads TGTGCCTGGATAGGCGGGGGGAGCGTGCTCACTGAAGCTTTCTTT. Amino acid sequence: CAWIGGGSVLTEAFF.

The J gene is TRBJ1-2, the V gene TRBV9; D perhaps matches TRBD1 (5 bases). Germline V lookup: CDR1 SGDLS, CDR2 YYNGEE. V shed 2 bases and J shed 4 bases, with 6 bases lying between them. CDR3 length equals 12 residues. The CDR3 DNA reads as TGTGCCAGCAGCGTGGGGGGCTATGGCTACACCTTC. Protein sequence: CASSVGGYGYTF.

This clone showed up just once. The chain joins TRBV5-4 to TRBJ1-1, with unresolved D. With 4 bases removed from V and 8 bases from J, the gap between germline ends came to 21 bases. The CDR3 covers 15 residues. Germline V gives CDR1 SGHNT, CDR2 YYREEE (reference sequence). The CDR3 DNA reads TGTGCCAGCAGCCCCCCCCGGGTCCAGTTATCCGAAGCTTTCTTT. The encoded protein is CASSPPRVQLSEAFF. Looking up the rest from reference TRBV5-4 and TRBJ1-1 gives the full variable domain: ETGVTQSPTHLIKTRGQQVTLRCSSQSGHNTVSWYQQALGQGPQFIFQYYREEENGRGNFPPRFSGLQFPNYSSELNVNALELDDSALYLCASSPPRVQLSEAFFGQGTRLTVV.

Here the CDR3 DNA reads TGTGCCAGCAACCCCGGGGTAGCGGGATCCTACGAGCAGTACTTC. The encoded protein is CASNPGVAGSYEQYF. The chain employs TRBV21-1 and TRBJ2-7; TRBD2 is the table's D call, not checked against the DNA. TRBV21-1 is marked as a pseudogene. CDR3 length: 15 amino acids.

This clone has just a few counts. The chain recombines TRBV5-1 with TRBJ2-7, with 7 bases lining up with TRBD1. CDR1 and CDR2 (germline): SGHRS, YFSETQ. V trimming: 4 bases; J trimming: 6 bases; junction bases outside the gene matches: 4. The CDR3 consists of 12 residues. CDR3 bases: TGCGCCAGCAGCAACGACAGGGCCGAGCAGTACTTC. Residues: CASSNDRAEQYF.

The chain recombines TRBV10-3 with TRBJ2-2; D unresolved. CDR3 length equals 17 residues. Germline V gives CDR1 ENHRY, CDR2 SYGVKD. V was shortened by 0 bases and J by 0 bases, with 11 bases between the two germline ends. CDR3 in amino acids: CAISESVQASNTGELFF. The DNA of the CDR3 is TGTGCCATCAGTGAGTCGGTCCAGGCGTCGAACACCGGGGAGCTGTTTTTT.

V is TRBV7-3 and J is TRBJ1-2; a weak D match, TRBD1 (5 bases). Trimming cost V 2 bases and J 6 bases, with 19 bases left between them. The CDR3 totals 16 residues. The V gene's germline CDR1 is SGHTA and CDR2 FQGTGA. DNA of the CDR3: TGTGCCAGCAGCTTAGGTCCAGGGCCCAGCGCCCATGGCTACACCTTC. It yields the protein CASSLGPGPSAHGYTF.

The chain links TRBV2 to TRBJ1-3; D remains unclear. This CDR3 is built from 13 residues. Trimming pared 5 bases from V and 4 bases from J, leaving 9 bases between. CDR1 and CDR2 from the germline V gene are SNHLY and FYNNEI. The CDR3 reads CASSLTAGNTIYF. The CDR3 nucleotides read TGTGCCAGCAGTCTCACAGCAGGAAACACCATATATTTT.

This clone occurred a few times. The V and J genes are TRBV25-1 and TRBJ1-1, with TRBD1 matching over 9 bases. The CDR3 contains 16 residues. V trimming: 2 bases; J trimming: 6 bases; junction bases outside the gene matches: 10. Germline V gene sequence: CDR1 MGHDK, CDR2 SYGVNS. This CDR3 is CASSEGGTGRTSEAFF. The CDR3 DNA reads as TGTGCCAGCAGTGAAGGGGGGACAGGGCGAACCTCTGAAGCTTTCTTT. Looking up the rest from reference TRBV25-1 and TRBJ1-1 gives the full variable domain: EADIYQTPRYLVIGTGKKITLECSQTMGHDKMYWYQQDPGMELHLIHYSYGVNSTEKGDLSSESTVSRIRTEHFPLTLESARPSHTSQYLCASSEGGTGRTSEAFFGQGTRLTVV.

This chain's CDR3 is CASSPVGGYEQYF. The CDR3, as DNA: TGTGCCAGCAGCCCTGTGGGAGGGTACGAGCAGTACTTC. J is TRBJ2-7 and V is TRBV11-1; 7 bases map to TRBD2. CDR1 and CDR2 (germline): SGHAT, FQDESV (reference sequence). The CDR3 runs to 13 residues. The trim removed 5 bases at V and 4 bases at J, leaving 5 bases unmatched.

The chain recombines TRBV7-9 with TRBJ2-2; D may be TRBD1 (5 bases). V lost 4 bases to trimming and J lost 6 bases, with 15 bases between them. The CDR3 loop spans 15 amino acids. Germline V CDR1 and CDR2: SEHNR, FQNEAQ (reference sequence). The CDR3 protein is CASSSKDPGSGELFF. In nucleotides, the CDR3 is TGTGCCAGCAGCTCAAAGGACCCAGGGTCCGGGGAGCTGTTTTTT.

The chain combines TRBV10-3 with TRBJ2-3; TRBD1 matches 7 bases. CDR3 length: 15 residues. The germline V gene has CDR1 ENHRY and CDR2 SYGVKD. V was clipped by 5 bases and J by 2 bases; unmatched bases: 7. The CDR3, as DNA: TGTGCCATCAGTTCCACAGGGGCGGTCACAGATACGCAGTATTTT. Its translation: CAISSTGAVTDTQYF.